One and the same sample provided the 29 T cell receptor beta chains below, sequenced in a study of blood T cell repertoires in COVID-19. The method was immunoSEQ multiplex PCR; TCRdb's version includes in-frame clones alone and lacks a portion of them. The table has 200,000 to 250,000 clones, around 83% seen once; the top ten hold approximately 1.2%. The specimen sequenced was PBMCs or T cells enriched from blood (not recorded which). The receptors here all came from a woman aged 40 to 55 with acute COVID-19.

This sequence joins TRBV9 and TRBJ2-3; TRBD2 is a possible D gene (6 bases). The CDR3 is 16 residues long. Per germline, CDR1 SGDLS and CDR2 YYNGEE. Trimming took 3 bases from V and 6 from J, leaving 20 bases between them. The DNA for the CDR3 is TGTGCCAGCAGCGATCCTGCGGGGCAGCTGAGTGATACGCAGTATTTT. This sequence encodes CASSDPAGQLSDTQYF.

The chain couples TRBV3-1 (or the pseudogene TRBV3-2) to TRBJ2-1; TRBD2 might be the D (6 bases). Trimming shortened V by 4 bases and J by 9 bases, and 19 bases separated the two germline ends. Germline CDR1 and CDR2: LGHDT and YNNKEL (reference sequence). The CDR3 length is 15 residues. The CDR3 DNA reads TGTGCCAGCAGCCGACAACTGCGGGGCAACCCTGAGCAGTTCTTC. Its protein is CASSRQLRGNPEQFF.

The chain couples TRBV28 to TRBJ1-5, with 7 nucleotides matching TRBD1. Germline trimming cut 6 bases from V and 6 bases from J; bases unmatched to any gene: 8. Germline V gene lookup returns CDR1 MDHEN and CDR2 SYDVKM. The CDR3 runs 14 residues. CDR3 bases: TGTGCCAGCAGCACCCCGAGGGGGCGTCAGCCCCAGCATTTT. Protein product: CASSTPRGRQPQHF.

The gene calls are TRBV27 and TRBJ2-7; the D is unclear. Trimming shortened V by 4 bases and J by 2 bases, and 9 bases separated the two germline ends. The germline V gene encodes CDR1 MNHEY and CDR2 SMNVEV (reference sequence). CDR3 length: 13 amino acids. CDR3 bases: TGTGCCAGCAGTTCCGGGTGGACCTACGAGCAGTACTTC. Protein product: CASSSGWTYEQYF.

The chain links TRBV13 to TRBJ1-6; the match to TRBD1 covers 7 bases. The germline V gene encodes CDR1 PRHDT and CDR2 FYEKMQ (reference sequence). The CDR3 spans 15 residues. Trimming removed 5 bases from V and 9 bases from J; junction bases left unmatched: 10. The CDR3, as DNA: TGTGCCAGCAGCCCGAGGGACAGTGAGACTTCACCCCTCCACTTT. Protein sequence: CASSPRDSETSPLHF.

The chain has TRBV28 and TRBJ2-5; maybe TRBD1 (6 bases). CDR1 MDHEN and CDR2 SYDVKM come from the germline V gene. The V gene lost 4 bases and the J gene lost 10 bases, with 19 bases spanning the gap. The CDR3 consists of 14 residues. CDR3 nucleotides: TGTGCCAGCAGTTCGAGATTGAAGAAGGGGGACCAGTACTTC. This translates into CASSSRLKKGDQYF.

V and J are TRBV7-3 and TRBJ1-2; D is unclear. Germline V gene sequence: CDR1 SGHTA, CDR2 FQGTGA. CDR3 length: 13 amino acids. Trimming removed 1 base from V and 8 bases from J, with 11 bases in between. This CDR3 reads CASSLNAGWGYTF. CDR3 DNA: TGTGCCAGCAGCTTAAACGCCGGGTGGGGCTACACCTTC.

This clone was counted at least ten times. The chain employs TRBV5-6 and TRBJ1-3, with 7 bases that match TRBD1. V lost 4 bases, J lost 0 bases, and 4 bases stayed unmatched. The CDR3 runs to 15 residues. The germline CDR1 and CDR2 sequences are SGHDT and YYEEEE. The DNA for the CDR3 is TGTGCCAGCAGCCGACAGGGCTTCTCTGGAAACACCATATATTTT. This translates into CASSRQGFSGNTIYF.

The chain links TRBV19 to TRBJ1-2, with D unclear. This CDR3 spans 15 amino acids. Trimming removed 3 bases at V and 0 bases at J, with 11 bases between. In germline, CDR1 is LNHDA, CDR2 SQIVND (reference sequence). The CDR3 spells CASSMWSITNYGYTF. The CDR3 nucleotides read TGTGCCAGTAGTATGTGGTCTATCACTAACTATGGCTACACCTTC.

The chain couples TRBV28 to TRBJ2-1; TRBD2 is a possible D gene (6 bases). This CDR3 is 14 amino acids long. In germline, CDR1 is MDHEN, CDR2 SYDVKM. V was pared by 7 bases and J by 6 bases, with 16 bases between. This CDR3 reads CASTSPGEVNEQFF. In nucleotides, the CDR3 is TGTGCCAGCACCTCCCCGGGAGAGGTCAATGAGCAGTTCTTC.

The CDR3 loop is CASSRTSGSYEQYF. CDR3 DNA sequence: TGCGCCAGCAGCCGGACTAGCGGTTCCTACGAGCAGTACTTC. This chain joins TRBV5-1 and TRBJ2-7; TRBD2 agrees at 10 bases. Germline-derived CDR1 and CDR2 are SGHRS and YFSETQ. The CDR3 has 14 amino acids. With V trimmed by 4 bases and J by 1 base, 2 bases remained unmatched.

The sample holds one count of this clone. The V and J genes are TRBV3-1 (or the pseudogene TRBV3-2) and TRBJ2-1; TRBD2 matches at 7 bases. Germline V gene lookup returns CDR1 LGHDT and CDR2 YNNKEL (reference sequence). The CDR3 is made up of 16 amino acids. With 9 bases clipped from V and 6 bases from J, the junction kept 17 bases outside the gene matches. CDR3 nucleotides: TGTGCCAGTGGCCCTTTGGCGGGAGCCTTACCCAATGAGCAGTTCTTC. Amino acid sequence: CASGPLAGALPNEQFF.

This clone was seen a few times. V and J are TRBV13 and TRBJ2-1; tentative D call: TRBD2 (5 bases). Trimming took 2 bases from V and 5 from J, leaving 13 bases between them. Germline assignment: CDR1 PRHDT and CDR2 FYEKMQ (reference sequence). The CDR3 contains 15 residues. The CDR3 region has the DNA TGTGCCAGCAGCTTATCGGGGAGCCTCCACAATGAGCAGTTCTTC. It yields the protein CASSLSGSLHNEQFF.

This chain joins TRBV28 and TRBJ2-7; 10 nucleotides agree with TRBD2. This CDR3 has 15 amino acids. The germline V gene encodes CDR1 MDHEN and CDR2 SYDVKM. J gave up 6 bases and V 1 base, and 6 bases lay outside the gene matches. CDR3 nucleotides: TGTGCCAGCAGTTTATTGCTAGCGGGAGACCCCGAGCAGTACTTC. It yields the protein CASSLLLAGDPEQYF.

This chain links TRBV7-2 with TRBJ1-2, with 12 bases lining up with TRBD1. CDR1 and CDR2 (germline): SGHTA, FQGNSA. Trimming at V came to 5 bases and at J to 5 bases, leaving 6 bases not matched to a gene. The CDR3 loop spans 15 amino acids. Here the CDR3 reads CASSARDRGQYGYTF. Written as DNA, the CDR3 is TGTGCCAGCAGCGCTCGGGACAGGGGGCAGTATGGCTACACCTTC. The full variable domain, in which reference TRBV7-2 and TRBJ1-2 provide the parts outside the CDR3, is GAGVSQSPSNKVTEKGKDVELRCDPISGHTALYWYRQSLGQGLEFLIYFQGNSAPDKSGLPSDRFSAERTGGSVSTLTIQRTQQEDSAVYLCASSARDRGQYGYTFGSGTRLTVV.

For the CDR3, the DNA is TGTGCCAGCTCAGCCACCGGGACAGCGAAGAGAAATACGCAGTATTTT. This encodes CASSATGTAKRNTQYF. V is TRBV18 and J is TRBJ2-3, with TRBD1 identical over 7 bases. This CDR3 spans 16 amino acids. CDR1 is KGHSH and CDR2 is LQKENI in the germline V gene. Trimming at V came to 5 bases and at J to 7 bases, leaving 15 bases not matched to a gene.

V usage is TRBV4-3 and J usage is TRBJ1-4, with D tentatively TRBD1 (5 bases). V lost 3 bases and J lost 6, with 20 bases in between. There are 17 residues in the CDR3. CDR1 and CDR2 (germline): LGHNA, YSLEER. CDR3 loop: CASSQSEWEGRDEKLFF. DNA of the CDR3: TGCGCCAGCAGCCAGAGCGAATGGGAGGGGCGGGATGAAAAACTGTTTTTT.

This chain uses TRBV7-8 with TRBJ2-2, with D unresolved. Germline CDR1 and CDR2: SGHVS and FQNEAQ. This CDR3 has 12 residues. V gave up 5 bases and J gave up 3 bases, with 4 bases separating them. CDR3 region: CASSPDTGELFF. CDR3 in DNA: TGTGCCAGCAGCCCCGACACCGGGGAGCTGTTTTTT.

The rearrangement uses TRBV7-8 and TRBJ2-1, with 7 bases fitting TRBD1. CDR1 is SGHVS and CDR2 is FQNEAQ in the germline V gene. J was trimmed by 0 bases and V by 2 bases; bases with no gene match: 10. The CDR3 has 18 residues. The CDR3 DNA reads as TGTGCCAGCAGCTTACTACCCCCGGGACAGAGCTCCTACAATGAGCAGTTCTTC. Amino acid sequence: CASSLLPPGQSSYNEQFF.

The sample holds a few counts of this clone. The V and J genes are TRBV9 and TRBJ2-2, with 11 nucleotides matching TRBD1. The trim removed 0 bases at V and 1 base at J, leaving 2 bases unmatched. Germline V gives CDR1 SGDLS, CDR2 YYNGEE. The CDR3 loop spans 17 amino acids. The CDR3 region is CASSVAGTGGNTGELFF. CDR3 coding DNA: TGTGCCAGCAGCGTAGCCGGGACAGGGGGGAACACCGGGGAGCTGTTTTTT.

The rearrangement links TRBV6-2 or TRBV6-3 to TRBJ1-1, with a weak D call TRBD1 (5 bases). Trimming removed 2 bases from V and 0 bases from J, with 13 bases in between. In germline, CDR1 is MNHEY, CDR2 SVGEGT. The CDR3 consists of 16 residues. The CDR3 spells CASSYPGGELNTEAFF. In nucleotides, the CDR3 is TGTGCCAGCAGTTACCCTGGGGGGGAGTTGAACACTGAAGCTTTCTTT.

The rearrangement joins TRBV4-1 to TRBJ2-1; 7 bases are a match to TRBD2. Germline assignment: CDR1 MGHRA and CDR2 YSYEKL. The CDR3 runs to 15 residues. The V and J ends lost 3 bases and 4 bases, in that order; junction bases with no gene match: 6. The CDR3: CASSHSGGEYNEQFF. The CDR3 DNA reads TGCGCCAGCAGCCACTCTGGGGGGGAGTACAATGAGCAGTTCTTC.

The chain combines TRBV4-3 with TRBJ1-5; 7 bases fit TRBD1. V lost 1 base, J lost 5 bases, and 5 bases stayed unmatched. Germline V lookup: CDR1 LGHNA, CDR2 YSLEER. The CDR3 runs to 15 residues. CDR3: CASSQGTGTDQPQHF. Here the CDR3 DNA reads TGCGCCAGCAGCCAAGGGACAGGAACTGATCAGCCCCAGCATTTT.

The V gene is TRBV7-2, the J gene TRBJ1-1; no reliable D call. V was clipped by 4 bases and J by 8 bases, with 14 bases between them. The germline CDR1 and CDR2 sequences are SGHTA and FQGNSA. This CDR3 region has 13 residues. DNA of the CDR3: TGTGCCAGCAGCTCTACCCGGGTGGCCGAAGCTTTCTTT. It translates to CASSSTRVAEAFF.

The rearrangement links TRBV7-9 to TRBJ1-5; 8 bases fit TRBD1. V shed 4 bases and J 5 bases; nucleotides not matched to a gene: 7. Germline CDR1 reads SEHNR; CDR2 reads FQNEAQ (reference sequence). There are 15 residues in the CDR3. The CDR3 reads CASSSGDRRDQPQHF. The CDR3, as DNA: TGTGCCAGCAGCTCAGGGGACAGGCGAGATCAGCCCCAGCATTTT.

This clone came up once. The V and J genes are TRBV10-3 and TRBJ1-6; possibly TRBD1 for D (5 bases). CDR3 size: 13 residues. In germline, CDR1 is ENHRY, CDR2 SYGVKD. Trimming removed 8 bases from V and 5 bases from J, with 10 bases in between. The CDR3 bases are TGTGCCATCGGCACAGGCGATAATTCACCCCTCCACTTT. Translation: CAIGTGDNSPLHF.

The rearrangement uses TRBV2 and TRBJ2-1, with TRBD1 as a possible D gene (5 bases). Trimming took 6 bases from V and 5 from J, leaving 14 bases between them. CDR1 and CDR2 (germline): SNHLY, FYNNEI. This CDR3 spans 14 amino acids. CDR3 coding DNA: TGTGCCAGCAGGGGGCGTCTTTTAGACAATGAGCAGTTCTTC. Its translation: CASRGRLLDNEQFF.

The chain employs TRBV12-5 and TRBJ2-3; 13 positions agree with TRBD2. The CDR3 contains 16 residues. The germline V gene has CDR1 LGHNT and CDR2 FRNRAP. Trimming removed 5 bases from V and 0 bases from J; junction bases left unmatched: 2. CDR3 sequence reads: CASGPGLAGSTDTQYF. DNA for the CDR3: TGTGCTAGTGGTCCGGGACTAGCGGGGAGCACAGATACGCAGTATTTT.

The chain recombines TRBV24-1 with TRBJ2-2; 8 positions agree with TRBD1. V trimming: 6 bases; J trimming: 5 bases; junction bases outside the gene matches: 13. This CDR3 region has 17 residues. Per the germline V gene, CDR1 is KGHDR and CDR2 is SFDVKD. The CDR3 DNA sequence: TGTGCCACCAGTCCCTCAAGGCGGCAGGGGGCGACCGGGGAGCTGTTTTTT. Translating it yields CATSPSRRQGATGELFF.